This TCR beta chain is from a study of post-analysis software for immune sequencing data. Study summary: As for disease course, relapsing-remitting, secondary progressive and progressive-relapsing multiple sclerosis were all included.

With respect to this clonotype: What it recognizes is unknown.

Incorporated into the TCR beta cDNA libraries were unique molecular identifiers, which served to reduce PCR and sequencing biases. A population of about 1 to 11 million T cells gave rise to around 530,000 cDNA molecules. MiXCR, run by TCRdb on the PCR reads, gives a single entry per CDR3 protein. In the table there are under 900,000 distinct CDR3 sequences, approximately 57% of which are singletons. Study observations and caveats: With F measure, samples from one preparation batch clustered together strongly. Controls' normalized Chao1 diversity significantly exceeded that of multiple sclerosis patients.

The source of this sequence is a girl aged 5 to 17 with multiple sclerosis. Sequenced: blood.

CDR3 nucleotide sequence: TGCAGTGCTAGAGATAATCGGCAGGGGCCTTCCTACGAGCAGTACTTC. As protein: CSARDNRQGPSYEQYF. The chain employs TRBV20-1 and TRBJ2-7; D possibly corresponds to TRBD1 (6 bases). Trimming removed 0 bases from V and 1 base from J, with 16 bases in between. Germline CDR1 reads DFQATT; CDR2 reads SNEGSKA (reference sequence). The CDR3 totals 16 residues.